The 10 T cell receptor beta chains presented below share a single source sample, sequenced in a study of ipilimumab plus nivolumab after autologous stem cell transplantation. The method was immunoSEQ multiplex PCR; TCRdb's version includes in-frame clones alone and lacks a portion of them. The top ten hold 15% to 20% of the sample, which has around 13,000 clones, around 73% seen once. The material sequenced was PBMCs, taken in a trial of ipilimumab plus nivolumab as post-transplant consolidation. Receptors were obtained from a male donor with diffuse large B-cell lymphoma.

The rearrangement links TRBV7-9 to TRBJ2-7, with TRBD2 matching over 7 bases. The CDR3 consists of 16 residues. Germline lookup yields CDR1 SEHNR and CDR2 FQNEAQ (reference sequence). V shed 7 bases, J shed 3 bases, and the junction held 15 bases outside the gene matches. The CDR3 reads CASTLNLAGDDYEQYF. The CDR3 nucleotides read TGTGCCAGCACCCTGAATCTCGCGGGGGATGACTACGAGCAGTACTTC. The variable domain in full, with the rest retrieved from reference TRBV7-9 and TRBJ2-7, is DTGVSQNPRHKITKRGQNVTFRCDPISEHNRLYWYRQTLGQGPEFLTYFQNEAQLEKSRLLSDRFSAERPKGSFSTLEIQRTEQGDSAMYLCASTLNLAGDDYEQYFGPGTRLTVT.

The chain couples TRBV6-1 to TRBJ1-2; TRBD1 matches at 7 bases. The J segment lost 4 bases and the V segment lost 6 bases, leaving 8 bases of the junction unmatched. The length of the CDR3 is 14 residues. Germline V lookup: CDR1 MNHNS, CDR2 SASEGT. For the CDR3, the DNA is TGTGCCAGCAGAACGGACAGGTTAGCCTATGGCTACACCTTC. It encodes CASRTDRLAYGYTF.

This clone has just a few counts. The CDR3 is CASSEARLSGEQYF. CDR3 DNA sequence: TGTGCCAGCAGTGAAGCGCGTCTGTCTGGCGAGCAGTACTTC. The chain links TRBV2 to TRBJ2-7; D unresolved. CDR1 is SNHLY, CDR2 FYNNEI, per germline. The V gene lost 0 bases and the J gene lost 6 bases, with 12 bases spanning the gap. There are 14 residues in the CDR3. The entire variable domain, with the rest obtained from reference TRBV2 and TRBJ2-7, is as follows: EPEVTQTPSHQVTQMGQEVILRCVPISNHLYFYWYRQILGQKVEFLVSFYNNEISEKSEIFDDQFSVERPDGSNFTLKIRSTKLEDSAMYFCASSEARLSGEQYFGPGTRLTVT.

CDR3 amino acids: CASSWGLAGVYEQYF. For the CDR3, the DNA is TGTGCCAGCAGTTGGGGACTAGCGGGGGTCTACGAGCAGTACTTC. The chain is built from TRBV7-2 and TRBJ2-7; 14 bases are a match to TRBD2. This CDR3 spans 15 amino acids. V shed 6 bases and J 3 bases; nucleotides not matched to a gene: 4. Germline values: CDR1 SGHTA, CDR2 FQGNSA.

The chain combines TRBV6-6 with TRBJ2-5; no clear D. V was pared by 9 bases and J by 0 bases, with 8 bases between. The CDR3 runs 12 residues. CDR1 is MNHNY, CDR2 SVGAGI, per germline (reference sequence). The CDR3 here is CASSRYQETQYF. Here the CDR3 DNA reads TGTGCCAGTTCCAGATACCAAGAGACCCAGTACTTC.

This clone is judged medium-sized (0.01 to 0.1%). The chain carries TRBV7-9 and TRBJ1-4, with D possibly being TRBD1 (5 bases). The V gene lost 1 base and the J gene lost 6 bases, with 18 bases spanning the gap. Germline assignment: CDR1 SEHNR and CDR2 FQNEAQ (reference sequence). The CDR3 has 17 residues. As DNA, the CDR3 is TGTGCCAGCAGCTTAGGGACATCAGGGCTTGGATATGAAAAACTGTTTTTT. Translation gives CASSLGTSGLGYEKLFF. Supplemented by reference TRBV7-9 and TRBJ1-4, the full variable domain reads DTGVSQNPRHKITKRGQNVTFRCDPISEHNRLYWYRQTLGQGPEFLTYFQNEAQLEKSRLLSDRFSAERPKGSFSTLEIQRTEQGDSAMYLCASSLGTSGLGYEKLFFGSGTQLSVL.

This sequence joins TRBV5-4 and TRBJ1-6; TRBD1 is a possible D gene (6 bases). The germline gives CDR1 SGHNT, CDR2 YYREEE (reference sequence). V was cut by 2 bases and J by 7 bases, with 7 bases left in between. The CDR3 is 13 amino acids. DNA for the CDR3: TGTGCCAGCAGCTTCGGGGGCAATTCACCCCTCCACTTT. Its translation: CASSFGGNSPLHF.

The genes are TRBV18 and TRBJ1-1, with a weak D call TRBD1 (6 bases). The V gene lost 3 bases and the J gene lost 4 bases, with 9 bases spanning the gap. The CDR3 has 13 residues. Per germline, CDR1 KGHSH and CDR2 LQKENI. The DNA of the CDR3 is TGTGCCAGCTCACCGGGCAGGGGCACTGAAGCTTTCTTT. Amino acids: CASSPGRGTEAFF.

V is TRBV5-6 and J is TRBJ1-2; 7 bases line up with TRBD1. The length of the CDR3 is 14 residues. With V trimmed by 1 base and J by 4 bases, 4 bases remained unmatched. CDR1 SGHDT and CDR2 YYEEEE come from the germline V gene. The CDR3 is CASSLLGQVYGYTF. CDR3 coding DNA: TGTGCCAGCAGCTTGCTCGGACAGGTCTATGGCTACACCTTC.

The chain uses TRBV6-5 and TRBJ2-5; TRBD1 might be the D (6 bases). The CDR3 contains 14 residues. Germline loops: CDR1 MNHEY, CDR2 SVGAGI. Trimming removed 6 bases from V and 1 base from J, with 12 bases in between. The CDR3 reads CASSKRGIQETQYF. In DNA form, the CDR3 reads TGTGCCAGCAGCAAGAGGGGGATCCAAGAGACCCAGTACTTC.